Here is one T cell receptor (beta chain) with its context. The germline V gene has CDR1 SGHTA and CDR2 FQGNSA. This CDR3 is built from 15 residues. V was pared by 3 bases and J by 3 bases, with 11 bases between. The protocol was immunoSEQ multiplex PCR, while the TCRdb copy is restricted to in-frame clones and leaves out a portion. The sample gives more than 150,000 clones, around 84% of which show up once; about 8% is in the top ten. Self-reported history from a screening survey and questionnaire set each donor's cohort. These data originate in a study of blood T cell repertoires in COVID-19. This receptor was obtained from a woman in her forties or fifties who had recovered from COVID-19. Input material: PBMCs or T cells enriched from blood (not recorded which). The chain is built from TRBV7-2 and TRBJ1-4; D is ambiguous. CDR3 sequence reads: CASSLFARSNEKLFF. CDR3 nucleotide sequence: TGTGCCAGCAGCTTGTTCGCCAGATCTAATGAAAAACTGTTTTTT.